The 8 T cell receptor beta chains below come from one sample, sequenced in a study of cytomegalovirus exposure and HLA in healthy donors. Researchers ran the PCR with 60 Vbeta and 13 Jbeta primers. Measured with immunoSEQ multiplex PCR; TCRdb has only the in-frame clones, and not every one. Of 77,000 or so clones in the sample, 78% were seen once. The sequenced sample consisted of PBMCs. The receptor set was obtained from a man aged 35-49 years in good health and CMV-seronegative.

V usage is TRBV7-9 and J usage is TRBJ2-1; TRBD2 agrees at 8 bases. Trimming at V came to 7 bases and at J to 9 bases, leaving 14 bases not matched to a gene. Germline CDR1 is SEHNR and CDR2 is FQNEAQ (reference sequence). This CDR3 is 15 amino acids long. The CDR3 region has the DNA TGTGCCAGCACCGGGGGGGGCCCTCTTTGGGGTGAGCAGTTCTTC. It encodes CASTGGGPLWGEQFF.

Points on this clone: At one end the junction does not follow the germline gene, possibly because of a read error. The chain couples TRBV7-7 to TRBJ2-1, with 9 bases matching TRBD2. The CDR3 loop spans 15 amino acids. Germline V CDR1 and CDR2: SSHAT, FNYEAQ (reference sequence). The CDR3: CASSPGLAPGNEQFF. In nucleotides, the CDR3 is TGTGCTAGCAGCCCGGGACTAGCTCCAGGCAATGAGCAGTTCTTC.

V and J are TRBV27 and TRBJ1-1, with D maybe TRBD1 (5 bases). CDR3 size: 15 residues. Germline values: CDR1 MNHEY, CDR2 SMNVEV (reference sequence). V dropped 3 bases and J dropped 0 bases, with 11 bases sitting between them. The CDR3 bases are TGTGCCAGCAGTTTGGGGGGGACTCTGAACACTGAAGCTTTCTTT. Amino acid sequence: CASSLGGTLNTEAFF.

The rearrangement links TRBV6-1 to TRBJ1-3; D gene unclear. Trimming cost V 2 bases and J 0 bases, with 14 bases left between them. The CDR3 has 17 amino acids. Germline loops: CDR1 MNHNS, CDR2 SASEGT. The CDR3 here is CASSEWSNLDSGNTIYF. As DNA, the CDR3 is TGTGCCAGCAGTGAATGGAGCAACTTAGACTCTGGAAACACCATATATTTT.

The chain is built from TRBV30 and TRBJ2-1; the match to TRBD2 covers 9 bases. There are 16 residues in the CDR3. Germline lookup yields CDR1 GTSNPN and CDR2 SVGIG (reference sequence). With V trimmed by 0 bases and J by 10 bases, 13 bases remained unmatched. The CDR3 nucleotides are TGTGCCTGGAGTGTACCCCCCTCTAGCGGGGTATTAGAGCAGTTCTTC. Its protein product is CAWSVPPSSGVLEQFF. The whole variable domain, remainder taken from reference TRBV30 and TRBJ2-1, is SQTIHQWPATLVQPVGSPLSLECTVEGTSNPNLYWYRQAAGRGLQLLFYSVGIGQISSEVPQNLSASRPQDRQFILSSKKLLLSDSGFYLCAWSVPPSSGVLEQFFGPGTRLTVL.

Written as DNA, the CDR3 is TGCGCCAGCAGCCTTGGACAAGCTGGGACAGATACGCAGTATTTT. Amino acids: CASSLGQAGTDTQYF. The V call is TRBV4-1, the J call TRBJ2-3; TRBD1 is a possible D gene (5 bases). The ends were cut back, 4 bases at V and 3 bases at J, with 14 bases in the middle. Per the germline V gene, CDR1 is MGHRA and CDR2 is YSYEKL. The CDR3 is 15 amino acids.

V gene TRBV5-1 combines with J gene TRBJ1-1; 8 bases are shared with TRBD1. The CDR3 runs to 19 residues. With 4 bases clipped from V and 3 bases from J, the junction kept 20 bases outside the gene matches. CDR1 and CDR2 (germline): SGHRS, YFSETQ. CDR3: CASSAVTLRDRQGDTEAFF. The CDR3 nucleotides are TGCGCCAGCAGCGCCGTCACTCTCCGGGACAGGCAGGGGGACACTGAAGCTTTCTTT.

This clone was counted between two and nine times. The V call is TRBV7-9, the J call TRBJ2-1; 11 bases match TRBD2. Germline V gene sequence: CDR1 SEHNR, CDR2 FQNEAQ (reference sequence). V shed 3 bases, J shed 4 bases, and the junction held 8 bases outside the gene matches. There are 17 residues in the CDR3. CDR3 DNA: TGTGCCAGCAGCTTCCCGACTAGCGGGGCCTTATACAATGAGCAGTTCTTC. As protein: CASSFPTSGALYNEQFF. The entire variable domain, with the rest obtained from reference TRBV7-9 and TRBJ2-1, is as follows: DTGVSQNPRHKITKRGQNVTFRCDPISEHNRLYWYRQTLGQGPEFLTYFQNEAQLEKSRLLSDRFSAERPKGSFSTLEIQRTEQGDSAMYLCASSFPTSGALYNEQFFGPGTRLTVL.